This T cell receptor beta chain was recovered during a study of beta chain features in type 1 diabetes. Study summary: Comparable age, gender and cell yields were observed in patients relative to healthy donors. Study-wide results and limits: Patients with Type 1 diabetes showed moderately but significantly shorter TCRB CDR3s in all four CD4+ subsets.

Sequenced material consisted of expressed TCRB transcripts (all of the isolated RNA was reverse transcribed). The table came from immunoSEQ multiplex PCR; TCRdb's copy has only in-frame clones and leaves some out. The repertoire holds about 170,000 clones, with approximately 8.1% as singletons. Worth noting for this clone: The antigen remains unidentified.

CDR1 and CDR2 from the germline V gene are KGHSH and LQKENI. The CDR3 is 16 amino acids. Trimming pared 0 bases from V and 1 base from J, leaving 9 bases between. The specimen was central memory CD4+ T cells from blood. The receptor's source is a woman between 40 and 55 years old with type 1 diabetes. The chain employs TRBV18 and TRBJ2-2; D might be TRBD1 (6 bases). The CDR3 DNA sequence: TGTGCCAGCTCACCACCCGGGACAAAGAACACCGGGGAGCTGTTTTTT. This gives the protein CASSPPGTKNTGELFF.